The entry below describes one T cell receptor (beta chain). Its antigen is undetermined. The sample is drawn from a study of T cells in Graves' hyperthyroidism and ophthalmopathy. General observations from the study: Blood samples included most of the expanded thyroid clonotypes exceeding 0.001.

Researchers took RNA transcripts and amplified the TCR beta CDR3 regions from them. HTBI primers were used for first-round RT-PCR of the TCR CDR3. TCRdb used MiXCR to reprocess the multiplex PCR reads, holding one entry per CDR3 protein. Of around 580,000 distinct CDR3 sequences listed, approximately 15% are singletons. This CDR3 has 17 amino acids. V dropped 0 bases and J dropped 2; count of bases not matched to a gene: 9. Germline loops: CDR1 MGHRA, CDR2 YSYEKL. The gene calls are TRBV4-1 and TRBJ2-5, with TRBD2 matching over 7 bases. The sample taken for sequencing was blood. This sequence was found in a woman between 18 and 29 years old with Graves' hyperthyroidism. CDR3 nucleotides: TGCGCCAGCAGCCAAGACTCCTTTGCGGGAGTACAAGAGACCCAGTACTTC. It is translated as CASSQDSFAGVQETQYF.